The rows below give T cell receptor beta chains drawn from one sample of a study of long-term antiretroviral therapy in people with HIV. Generated by immunoSEQ multiplex PCR, the TCRdb table keeps only in-frame clones and is missing some. The data show approximately 25,000 clones, roughly four fifths seen once. The sequencing here drew on unsorted PBMCs, taken 0.8 years before starting antiretroviral therapy. The receptor source for this set is a man aged 18 to 30 with HIV. Both conserved end residues are part of each CDR3. A D gene is named only where the DNA matches it firmly. Rows give clone size only sometimes, using once, few, many, or a class for an expanded clone.

J,size,D,V,CDR3,DNA
TRBJ2-3,NA,NA,TRBV19,CASSMAGDTDTQYF,TGTGCCAGTAGTATGGCAGGGGACACAGATACGCAGTATTTT
TRBJ2-5,NA,NA,TRBV5-1,CASVRGPNQETQYF,TGCGCCAGCGTACGGGGACCAAATCAAGAGACCCAGTACTTC
TRBJ2-7,NA,NA,TRBV28,CASSYLAGTAYEQYF,TGTGCCAGCAGTTACTTGGCCGGGACTGCCTACGAGCAGTACTTC
TRBJ2-3,NA,NA,TRBV7-2,CASIVGLATDTQYF,TGTGCCAGCATCGTTGGACTTGCCACAGATACGCAGTATTTT
TRBJ1-3,once,NA,TRBV6-1,CASSRQQSSGNTIYF,TGTGCCAGCAGTCGGCAACAGAGCTCTGGAAACACCATATATTTT
TRBJ2-3,once,TRBD2,TRBV25-1,CASSGLGSTDTQYF,TGTGCCAGCTCGGGACTAGGCAGCACAGATACGCAGTATTTT
TRBJ1-5,NA,NA,TRBV29-1,CSVAQGNSNQPQHF,TGCAGCGTTGCACAGGGCAACAGCAATCAGCCCCAGCATTTT
TRBJ2-7,NA,TRBD2,TRBV5-1,CASSPGLAGGVLTYEQYF,TGCGCCAGCAGCCCCGGACTAGCGGGGGGGGTCTTAACGTACGAGCAGTACTTC
TRBJ2-3,NA,TRBD1,TRBV29-1,CSVEDQRQGGTDTQYF,TGCAGCGTTGAAGATCAGAGACAGGGTGGCACAGATACGCAGTATTTT
TRBJ2-2,NA,TRBD2,TRBV4-2,CASSHAIAGGNTGELFF,TGTGCCAGCAGCCACGCTATAGCGGGGGGGAACACCGGGGAGCTGTTTTTT
TRBJ2-3,once,NA,TRBV9,CASSVVLTDTQYF,TGTGCCAGCAGCGTAGTGCTCACAGATACGCAGTATTTT
TRBJ1-2,NA,NA,TRBV6-5,CASSYSRRGGYTF,TGTGCCAGCAGTTACTCGAGGCGGGGAGGCTACACCTTC
TRBJ2-5,NA,TRBD2,TRBV5-4,CASSFFGGQETQYF,TGTGCCAGCAGCTTCTTCGGGGGGCAAGAGACCCAGTACTTC
TRBJ2-5,NA,NA,TRBV7-9,CASSPGQRWETQYF,TGTGCCAGCAGCCCCGGGCAGCGATGGGAGACCCAGTACTTC
TRBJ2-3,NA,TRBD2,TRBV27,CASRQLAGVSDTQYF,TGTGCCAGCCGACAATTAGCGGGAGTATCAGATACGCAGTATTTT
TRBJ1-2,few,NA,TRBV30,CAALLGPGYTF,TGTGCCGCGCTACTGGGGCCTGGCTACACCTTC
TRBJ1-5,few,NA,TRBV7-9,CASSLGGVPGQPQHF,TGTGCCAGCAGCTTAGGGGGGGTCCCGGGGCAGCCCCAGCATTTT
TRBJ2-4,NA,NA,TRBV6-6,CASRNEASLAKNIQYF,TGTGCCAGCAGAAACGAGGCTTCCCTAGCCAAAAACATTCAGTACTTC
TRBJ2-7,NA,NA,TRBV7-9,CASSLGPRPYEQYF,TGTGCCAGCAGCTTAGGGCCCAGACCCTACGAGCAGTACTTC
TRBJ2-7,once,TRBD2,TRBV5-1,CASSWRGGTYEQYF,TGCGCCAGCAGCTGGCGGGGGGGAACCTACGAGCAGTACTTC
TRBJ2-7,NA,TRBD2,TRBV7-3,CASSSRGGLSYEQYF,TGTGCCAGCAGCTCCCGGGGGGGTCTCTCCTACGAGCAGTACTTC
TRBJ2-7,NA,NA,TRBV12-5,CASAISKWEQYF,TGTGCTAGTGCCATCTCCAAGTGGGAGCAGTACTTC
TRBJ2-7,NA,NA,TRBV6-1,CASSAPPGGDRWQYF,TGTGCCAGCAGTGCCCCTCCTGGCGGAGATAGGTGGCAGTACTTC
TRBJ2-3,NA,NA,TRBV5-1,CASSSDRTSTDTQYF,TGCGCCAGCAGCTCCGACAGGACTAGCACAGATACGCAGTATTTT
TRBJ2-1,NA,NA,TRBV5-6,CASTLGSPYNEQFF,TGTGCCAGCACCCTGGGGTCGCCCTACAATGAGCAGTTCTTC
TRBJ1-1,NA,NA,TRBV27,CASSFPGGLGAFF,TGTGCCAGCAGTTTTCCCGGTGGGCTTGGGGCTTTCTTT
TRBJ2-3,NA,NA,TRBV4-1,CASSQGIAGTDTQYF,TGCGCCAGCAGCCAAGGAATAGCGGGCACAGATACGCAGTATTTT
TRBJ2-2,NA,NA,TRBV6-6,CASSYGVGTGELFF,TGTGCCAGCAGTTACGGGGTGGGGACCGGGGAGCTGTTTTTT
TRBJ2-2,once,TRBD1,TRBV5-6,CASSLLRTGKDTGELFF,TGTGCCAGCAGCTTGCTTAGGACAGGGAAGGACACCGGGGAGCTGTTTTTT
TRBJ1-4,NA,TRBD1,TRBV2,CASRRDRPFEKLFF,TGTGCCAGCAGGAGGGACAGGCCGTTCGAAAAACTGTTTTTT
TRBJ2-5,NA,TRBD1,TRBV19,CASGEGQRNF,TGTGCCAGCGGAGAGGGACAGAGGAACTTC
TRBJ2-7,NA,NA,TRBV7-8,CASSPGMGQYF,TGTGCCAGCAGCCCCGGTATGGGGCAGTACTTC
TRBJ2-7,NA,TRBD2,TRBV7-2,CASSSLAKLYEQYF,TGTGCCAGCAGCTCACTAGCGAAACTCTACGAGCAGTACTTC
TRBJ2-7,NA,NA,TRBV5-4,CASSLERSSYEQYF,TGTGCCAGCAGCTTGGAGCGGAGCTCCTACGAGCAGTACTTC
TRBJ1-1,NA,NA,TRBV6-1,CASILSRYYTEAFF,TGTGCCAGCATCTTATCCCGCTATTACACTGAAGCTTTCTTT
TRBJ1-2,NA,NA,TRBV10-3,CAISAETRNYGYTF,TGTGCCATCAGTGCCGAGACCAGAAACTATGGCTACACCTTC
TRBJ2-5,NA,NA,TRBV5-6,CASSSPPEVQETQYF,TGTGCCAGCAGCTCCCCTCCCGAGGTTCAAGAGACCCAGTACTTC
TRBJ2-3,NA,TRBD1,TRBV6-5,CASSPGTGAGDTQYF,TGTGCCAGCAGCCCCGGGACAGGGGCGGGAGATACGCAGTATTTT
TRBJ2-7,NA,NA,TRBV11-3,CASSYRDGPYEQYF,TGTGCCAGCAGCTACCGGGACGGACCCTACGAGCAGTACTTC
TRBJ2-7,NA,TRBD2,TRBV6-1,CASSEKGEGSYEQYF,TGTGCCAGCAGTGAAAAAGGGGAGGGCTCCTACGAGCAGTACTTC
TRBJ2-7,NA,NA,TRBV11-2,CASSLGGPGLAISEQYF,TGTGCCAGCAGCCTCGGGGGGCCGGGACTCGCGATTTCCGAGCAGTACTTC
TRBJ2-1,few,TRBD2,TRBV9,CASSVDGTSGYNEQFF,TGTGCCAGCAGCGTAGACGGGACTAGCGGCTACAATGAGCAGTTCTTC
TRBJ1-5,few,TRBD1,TRBV2,CASREGQGLGQPQHF,TGTGCCAGCAGGGAGGGACAGGGGTTAGGTCAGCCCCAGCATTTT
TRBJ2-7,NA,NA,TRBV27,CASSLTRGEQYF,TGTGCCAGCAGTTTGACCCGGGGCGAGCAGTACTTC
TRBJ2-2,NA,NA,TRBV4-1,CASSERLNTGELFF,TGCGCCAGCAGCGAACGGTTGAACACCGGGGAGCTGTTTTTT
TRBJ2-7,NA,NA,TRBV13,CASSSWTGEQYF,TGTGCCAGCAGCTCCTGGACGGGGGAGCAGTACTTC
TRBJ2-7,NA,NA,TRBV9,CASSVGPSPEAYEQYF,TGTGCCAGCAGCGTAGGGCCGAGTCCCGAGGCGTACGAGCAGTACTTC
TRBJ1-5,few,NA,TRBV4-3,CASSQIWINQPQHF,TGCGCCAGCAGCCAAATTTGGATCAATCAGCCCCAGCATTTT
TRBJ2-5,few,NA,TRBV4-2,CASSQGSSAQETQYF,TGTGCCAGCAGCCAAGGATCAAGCGCCCAAGAGACCCAGTACTTC
TRBJ1-1,NA,TRBD1,TRBV5-1,CASSSTGDGTEAFF,TGCGCCAGCAGCTCGACAGGGGATGGCACTGAAGCTTTCTTT
TRBJ2-7,few,NA,TRBV4-1,CASSEKGLTYEQYF,TGCGCCAGCAGCGAAAAGGGACTGACCTACGAGCAGTACTTC
TRBJ1-5,NA,NA,TRBV6-5,CASSYSKRDQPQHF,TGTGCCAGCAGTTACTCGAAAAGGGATCAGCCCCAGCATTTT
TRBJ1-2,NA,NA,TRBV27,CASTVTATYTF,TGTGCCAGCACGGTGACAGCGACCTACACCTTC
TRBJ2-7,NA,NA,TRBV30,CAWRTGVHEQYF,TGTGCCTGGAGGACGGGGGTTCACGAGCAGTACTTC
TRBJ2-1,NA,NA,TRBV19,CASSIGRSGDSEQFF,TGTGCCAGTAGTATAGGCCGTAGCGGGGACAGTGAGCAGTTCTTC